This note documents a single T cell receptor beta chain sequence. The antigen is not known. The ends lost 4 bases at V and 6 bases at J; junction bases unmatched: 10. This CDR3 region has 16 residues. Germline V lookup: CDR1 SEHNR, CDR2 FQNEAQ (reference sequence). The assay was run at deep level. Some clones are missing from TCRdb's copy, which holds only in-frame ones; the method was immunoSEQ multiplex PCR. Among over 750,000 clones, around 96% were seen once, and the ten largest hold less than 0.25%. Terminally differentiated effector memory CD45RA+ cells were excluded from the naive CD8 cells, which were CD45RO-negative and positively selected for CCR7. These data are taken from a study of shared clonotypes between healthy human individuals. For the study at large: Each donor had three CD4 naive, three CD4 memory, two CD8 naive and one CD8 memory plate. Study outcomes and limitations: An expected dependence of interdonor clonotype sharing on sequencing depth was noted.

Sequences were obtained from naive CD8+ T cells sorted from blood. The chain combines TRBV7-9 with TRBJ2-3; TRBD2 matches 10 bases. The receptor was derived from a man aged 25 to 40 in good health. CDR3 residues: CASSSPTSGYGDTQYF. The DNA of the CDR3 is TGTGCCAGCAGCTCTCCGACTAGCGGGTACGGTGATACGCAGTATTTT.